This TCR beta chain is from a study of a mutant IDH1 vaccine in newly diagnosed glioma. Study as a whole: The treated population exhibited a male proportion of 62.5%, a female proportion of about 38%, and a mean age of approximately 42 years. Patients had received radiotherapy, temozolomide, or both previously, most receiving both. Week 35 brought visit V12, which was followed by visit V13 at week 47.

Time point reported: week 47, end of study. Every vaccination contained 300 ug of the mutant IDH1 20-mer peptide and was paired with topical imiquimod. Germline V gene sequence: CDR1 GTSNPN, CDR2 SVGIG (reference sequence). The CDR3 consists of 15 residues. Trimming took 3 bases from V and 8 from J; bases not matched to a gene: 10. Generated by immunoSEQ multiplex PCR, the TCRdb table keeps only in-frame clones and is missing some. The data show 60,000 to 65,000 clones, 83% seen once. About this clone itself: Its specificity is not known.

This clonotype originated in a man in his thirties or forties with glioma. The specimen was PBMCs, collected from a glioma patient whose treatment included an IDH1 peptide vaccine. This chain joins TRBV30 and TRBJ1-4; 9 bases fit TRBD1. CDR3 sequence reads: CAWSDTGGFSEKLFF. The CDR3 DNA reads TGTGCCTGGAGCGATACAGGGGGCTTTTCGGAAAAACTGTTTTTT.